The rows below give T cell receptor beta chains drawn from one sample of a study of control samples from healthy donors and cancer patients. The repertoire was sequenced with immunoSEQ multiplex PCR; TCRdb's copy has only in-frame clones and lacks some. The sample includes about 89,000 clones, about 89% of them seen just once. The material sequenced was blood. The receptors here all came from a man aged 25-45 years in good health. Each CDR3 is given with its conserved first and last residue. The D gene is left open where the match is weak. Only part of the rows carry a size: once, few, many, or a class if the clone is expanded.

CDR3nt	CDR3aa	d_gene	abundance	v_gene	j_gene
TGTGCCACCAGTGAATTAGCGCCGAAGGGGCAGTTCTTC	CATSELAPKGQFF	.	.	TRBV24-1	TRBJ2-1
TGTGCCAGCAGCGTATCCGGCGGGACAGGGGCGTACAATGAGCAGTTCTTC	CASSVSGGTGAYNEQFF	TRBD1	.	TRBV9	TRBJ2-1
TGTGCCAGCAGCTATAATGGACTAGCGGGGGGCGATACCTACGAGCAGTACTTC	CASSYNGLAGGDTYEQYF	TRBD2	.	TRBV7-9	TRBJ2-7
TGCGCCAGCAGCTTGGGGGGGACAGGAAGCACTGAAGCTTTCTTT	CASSLGGTGSTEAFF	TRBD1	.	TRBV5-1	TRBJ1-1
TGTGCCAGCAGCTTCCCGTCCCGGCACAATGAGCAGTTCTTC	CASSFPSRHNEQFF	.	.	TRBV13	TRBJ2-1
TGTGCCAGCAAGCGGACAGGGAGAAACTATGGCTACACCTTC	CASKRTGRNYGYTF	TRBD1	few	TRBV27	TRBJ1-2
TGTGCCAGCAGCGGGGGACTTGAAGAGACCCAGTACTTC	CASSGGLEETQYF	.	.	TRBV5-4	TRBJ2-5
TGTGCCAGCATCCTGGGTCCTTACATGGATGGCTACACCTTC	CASILGPYMDGYTF	.	.	TRBV6-5	TRBJ1-2
TGTGCCACCAGACCTTGGGAGGGAGAACGGAACACTGAAGCTTTCTTT	CATRPWEGERNTEAFF	.	.	TRBV6-2/TRBV6-3	TRBJ1-1
TGTGCCAGCTCACCACCTGTCGGGGGGACGAACGCCGGGGAGCTGTTTTTT	CASSPPVGGTNAGELFF	TRBD2	.	TRBV18	TRBJ2-2
TGTGCCAGCAGCGTAGATTCGGGCGGGGCCCCCCTCGAGCAGTACTTC	CASSVDSGGAPLEQYF	.	.	TRBV9	TRBJ2-7
TGCAGTGCTAGTCCTAGTGGAAACGAGCAGTACTTC	CSASPSGNEQYF	.	.	TRBV20-1	TRBJ2-7
TGCGCCAGCAGCCAAGGTCGGTTGGGTCAAGAGACCCAGTACTTC	CASSQGRLGQETQYF	.	.	TRBV4-1	TRBJ2-5
TGTGCCACCAGTGCATGGGACACTTACACAGATACGCAGTATTTT	CATSAWDTYTDTQYF	.	.	TRBV24-1	TRBJ2-3
TGCGCCAGCAGCTTGAGGGCGGGGGACACAGATACGCAGTATTTT	CASSLRAGDTDTQYF	TRBD2	.	TRBV5-1	TRBJ2-3
TGTGCCAGCAGCTTAAGGGGAAAGGAAAACACCATATATTTT	CASSLRGKENTIYF	.	.	TRBV7-9	TRBJ1-3
TGTGCCTCTGACATTAACTATGGCTACACCTTC	CASDINYGYTF	.	few	TRBV30	TRBJ1-2
TGTGCCAGCAGCACACCGGGACAGGGAATCGGCACCGGGGAGCTGTTTTTT	CASSTPGQGIGTGELFF	TRBD1	.	TRBV5-4	TRBJ2-2
TGTGCCAGCAGTTACGGACAGGCCGGGACCCAGTACTTC	CASSYGQAGTQYF	TRBD1	.	TRBV6-6	TRBJ2-5
TGTGCCAGCAGTTTATTAAATGTGAACACTGAAGCTTTCTTT	CASSLLNVNTEAFF	.	once	TRBV27	TRBJ1-1
TGCAGTGGCGGGACCGGAGAGACCCAGTACTTC	CSGGTGETQYF	.	.	TRBV29-1	TRBJ2-5
TGTGCCAGCCGGGGTCCTGGAAACACCATATATTTT	CASRGPGNTIYF	.	few	TRBV28	TRBJ1-3
TGTGCCAGCAGTGTGACAGGGGGAAGCAATCAGCCCCAGCATTTT	CASSVTGGSNQPQHF	TRBD1	.	TRBV2	TRBJ1-5
TGTGCCAGCACCTTCGAGGAGGGCCGCCGTGCCAAAAACATTCAGTACTTC	CASTFEEGRRAKNIQYF	.	.	TRBV11-3	TRBJ2-4
TGTGCCAGCAGTTGGGACAGGGGGAGTACTGAAGCTTTCTTT	CASSWDRGSTEAFF	TRBD1	.	TRBV27	TRBJ1-1
TGTGCCAGCAGCTTAACGGGGGAAAATACGCAGTATTTT	CASSLTGENTQYF	.	.	TRBV7-3	TRBJ2-3
TGTGCCAGCAGCCTCTCCGGGACGTCCACCGGGGAGCTGTTTTTT	CASSLSGTSTGELFF	.	.	TRBV3-1/TRBV3-2	TRBJ2-2
TGTGCCAGCAGCGGGCATACGGGAGGTGCGGCTAATGAAAAACTGTTTTTT	CASSGHTGGAANEKLFF	.	medium-sized	TRBV4-2	TRBJ1-4
TGCGCCAGCAGCCCCGGGACTAGCGGGGTCTTTGTCTACAATGAGCAGTTCTTC	CASSPGTSGVFVYNEQFF	TRBD2	.	TRBV5-1	TRBJ2-1
TGTGCCAGCAGCCCCGGGGGGACTAGCGGGGCTTCCTACAATGAGCAGTTCTTC	CASSPGGTSGASYNEQFF	TRBD2	.	TRBV9	TRBJ2-1
TGTGCCAGCAGCAAAGTGGGCAAAACCTATGGCTACACCTTC	CASSKVGKTYGYTF	.	.	TRBV21-1	TRBJ1-2
TGTGCCAGCGGCGTTGGGACACCGAACGAGCAGTACTTC	CASGVGTPNEQYF	.	.	TRBV27	TRBJ2-7
TGTGCTAGTGGTTTGGATCCGGACAGGTACAATGAGCAGTTCTTC	CASGLDPDRYNEQFF	TRBD1	few	TRBV12-5	TRBJ2-1
TGTGCCAGCTCCCGGGACAGCACTCCAAACTCTAATGAAAAACTGTTTTTT	CASSRDSTPNSNEKLFF	TRBD1	.	TRBV5-6	TRBJ1-4
TGTGCCAGTAGTATAACTTCGGGAGATACGCAGTATTTT	CASSITSGDTQYF	.	.	TRBV19	TRBJ2-3
TGTGCCAGCATCTCCCTAAGAGGGTCCCCCACCGGGGAGCTGTTTTTT	CASISLRGSPTGELFF	.	once	TRBV11-2	TRBJ2-2
TGCGCCAGCAGCCAAGCTCTCACAGGGAGGGTTACTGAAGCTTTCTTT	CASSQALTGRVTEAFF	.	.	TRBV4-1	TRBJ1-1
TGTGCCAGCAGGCCAGGGGGGAGTAGCAATCAGCCCCAGCATTTT	CASRPGGSSNQPQHF	TRBD1	.	TRBV2	TRBJ1-5
TGTGCCAGCAGACGACAGGTTGCACCCTCCTATAATTCACCCCTCCACTTT	CASRRQVAPSYNSPLHF	.	.	TRBV6-6	TRBJ1-6
TGTGCCAGCAGTCTAGGGCGGGGTAACCCCGGCGGCTATGGCTACACCTTC	CASSLGRGNPGGYGYTF	.	.	TRBV11-2	TRBJ1-2
TGTGCCAGCTCACCACCGGGAGGGGCCTCTGGAAACACCATATATTTT	CASSPPGGASGNTIYF	.	.	TRBV18	TRBJ1-3
TGTGCCAGCACCAAGACCGGAGCCGGCACCGGGGAGCTGTTTTTT	CASTKTGAGTGELFF	.	.	TRBV6-5	TRBJ2-2